The source of this T cell receptor beta chain is a study of beta chain features in type 1 diabetes. Study-level information: Healthy donors and patients showed comparable age, gender and cell yields. Findings and caveats of the study: Shortening that was moderate but significant affected the TCRB CDR3s of Type 1 diabetes patients in all four CD4+ subsets.

Each of the CD4+ naive, central memory, regulatory and stem cell-like memory populations was sorted via CD45RO/CCR7/CD25/CD127/CD95/CD27. This clone was seen a handful of times. Its specificity is unknown. Reverse transcribing all isolated RNA meant expressed TCRB transcripts were sequenced. Sequenced naive, central memory and regulatory T cell samples produced an average of approximately 3.5 million reads. Sequencing was performed with immunoSEQ multiplex PCR; in TCRdb, only in-frame clones are kept and a portion is missing. The sample lists approximately 250,000 clones; 16% were seen once. The CDR3 contains 15 residues. Germline CDR1 reads MDHEN; CDR2 reads SYDVKM. V was trimmed by 3 bases and J by 0 bases, leaving 11 bases between them.

V and J are TRBV28 and TRBJ1-2; weak D call: TRBD1 (5 bases). This receptor was obtained from a man younger than 45 with type 1 diabetes. The sample comprised naive CD4+ T cells from blood. CDR3 DNA sequence: TGTGCCAGCAGTTTCCCCGGGACTCCTAACTATGGCTACACCTTC. Its translation: CASSFPGTPNYGYTF.